These T cell receptor beta chains were read from a single sample in a study of blood T cell repertoires in COVID-19. Generated by immunoSEQ multiplex PCR, the TCRdb table keeps only in-frame clones and is missing some. Of approximately 340,000 clones listed, roughly 90% are singletons. The sequenced sample was PBMCs or T cells enriched from blood (not recorded which). These receptors came from a woman aged 40 to 55 who had been exposed to COVID-19. The CDR3 runs from the conserved cysteine through the conserved F or W. A D gene is named only where the DNA matches it firmly. Clone size appears in some rows only: once, few, many, or a class for an expanded clone.

clone size	V gene	D gene	J gene	CDR3 protein	CDR3 DNA
once	TRBV4-3	TRBD2	TRBJ2-1	CASSQEELAIPYNEQFF	TGCGCCAGCAGCCAAGAGGAACTAGCGATACCTTACAATGAGCAGTTCTTC
NA	TRBV18	TRBD2	TRBJ2-3	CASSPGSSGSNF	TGTGCCAGCTCACCAGGGTCTAGCGGGAGTAACTTT
NA	TRBV30	TRBD1	TRBJ1-1	CAWSGNRGFFMNTEAFF	TGTGCCTGGAGTGGAAACAGGGGTTTCTTTATGAACACTGAAGCTTTCTTT
NA	TRBV5-1	NA	TRBJ2-4	CASSRTATGNIAKNIQYF	TGCGCCAGCAGCCGGACAGCGACGGGGAACATAGCCAAAAACATTCAGTACTTC
NA	TRBV5-6	TRBD1	TRBJ1-1	CASSLVQGTNTEAFF	TGTGCCAGCAGCTTGGTACAGGGGACTAACACTGAAGCTTTCTTT
NA	TRBV7-9	NA	TRBJ2-3	CASSLAAGTSTDTQYF	TGTGCCAGCAGCTTAGCTGCGGGGACGAGCACAGATACGCAGTATTTT
NA	TRBV27	NA	TRBJ1-5	CASSLSVAGNQPQHF	TGTGCCAGCAGTTTATCGGTAGCAGGCAATCAGCCCCAGCATTTT
NA	TRBV7-2	NA	TRBJ1-6	CASSPGGGINSPLHF	TGTGCCAGCAGCCCCGGGGGAGGGATAAATTCACCCCTCCACTTT
NA	TRBV2	TRBD1	TRBJ1-4	CASSRQTGGGEKLFF	TGTGCCAGCAGTCGTCAGACAGGGGGCGGTGAAAAACTGTTTTTT
NA	TRBV30	TRBD1	TRBJ1-5	CAWSAGGGQPQHF	TGTGCCTGGAGTGCAGGGGGTGGCCAGCCCCAGCATTTT